Following are 15 T cell receptor beta chains from one sample sequenced in a study of cytomegalovirus exposure and HLA in healthy donors. The study ran its PCR with 60 Vbeta and 13 Jbeta primers. Sequencing was performed with immunoSEQ multiplex PCR; in TCRdb, only in-frame clones are kept and a portion is missing. The sample has 150,000 to 200,000 clones; roughly 79% are singletons. The sequenced material came from PBMCs. Receptors originate from a woman in her thirties or forties in good health and CMV-seronegative.

The J gene is TRBJ1-2, the V gene TRBV18, with D possibly matching TRBD1 (5 bases). The length of the CDR3 is 15 residues. Germline values: CDR1 KGHSH, CDR2 LQKENI. The ends were cut back, 2 bases at V and 2 bases at J, with 12 bases in the middle. The DNA for the CDR3 is TGTGCCAGCTCACCAGATCAGGGAAAAAACTATGGCTACACCTTC. It specifies CASSPDQGKNYGYTF. Looking up the rest from reference TRBV18 and TRBJ1-2 gives the full variable domain: NAGVMQNPRHLVRRRGQEARLRCSPMKGHSHVYWYRQLPEEGLKFMVYLQKENIIDESGMPKERFSAEFPKEGPSILRIQQVVRGDSAAYFCASSPDQGKNYGYTFGSGTRLTVV.

The rearrangement joins TRBV2 to TRBJ2-5; 8 bases match TRBD2. The CDR3 spans 16 residues. With 5 bases clipped from V and 0 bases from J, the junction kept 8 bases outside the gene matches. The germline gives CDR1 SNHLY, CDR2 FYNNEI. CDR3 protein: CASSTSGGPYQETQYF. The DNA for the CDR3 is TGTGCCAGCAGTACATCGGGAGGGCCCTACCAAGAGACCCAGTACTTC.

The rearrangement links TRBV6-5 to TRBJ1-5; unclear D gene. The CDR3 consists of 15 residues. Germline V CDR1 and CDR2: MNHEY, SVGAGI. V was cut by 4 bases and J by 0 bases, with 10 bases left in between. CDR3 residues: CASSFGLDSNQPQHF. The CDR3 DNA sequence: TGTGCCAGCAGTTTCGGGTTGGATAGCAATCAGCCCCAGCATTTT.

The chain uses TRBV7-3 and TRBJ1-2; TRBD1 matches 8 bases. The V gene's germline CDR1 is SGHTA and CDR2 FQGTGA. The CDR3 is 14 amino acids. V shed 2 bases and J 7 bases; nucleotides not matched to a gene: 6. As DNA, the CDR3 is TGTGCCAGCAGCTTAGCAGGGGGCGAAGGTGGCTACACCTTC. The encoded protein is CASSLAGGEGGYTF.

V gene TRBV19 combines with J gene TRBJ2-7; 10 bases fit TRBD2. Losses at the gene ends were 4 bases for V and 1 base for J; bases not matched to a gene: 13. This CDR3 is built from 18 residues. CDR1 is LNHDA and CDR2 is SQIVND in the germline V gene (reference sequence). In nucleotides, the CDR3 is TGTGCCAGTAGTAGTTTAGGGTCCGGGACTAGCGTTTCCTACGAGCAGTACTTC. Translating it yields CASSSLGSGTSVSYEQYF.

This chain connects TRBV19 to TRBJ1-5, with D hard to call. The CDR3 runs to 15 residues. V was shortened by 7 bases and J by 0 bases, with 13 bases between the two germline ends. Germline V CDR1 and CDR2: LNHDA, SQIVND (reference sequence). Here the CDR3 reads CASTHQVVSNQPQHF. The CDR3 DNA follows: TGTGCCAGTACCCACCAGGTTGTTAGCAATCAGCCCCAGCATTTT.

The chain employs TRBV2 and TRBJ1-3, with TRBD1 matching 9 bases. Trimming cost V 4 bases and J 4 bases; bases outside gene matches: 5. This CDR3 comprises 15 residues. Germline V gene data show CDR1 as SNHLY and CDR2 as FYNNEI. CDR3 in amino acids: CASSGDRAGGNTIYF. The CDR3 nucleotides are TGTGCCAGCAGTGGGGACAGGGCCGGAGGAAACACCATATATTTT.

V gene TRBV29-1 combines with J gene TRBJ1-2; D may be TRBD1 (6 bases). Trimming cost V 8 bases and J 3 bases, with 19 bases left between them. The V gene's germline CDR1 is SQVTM and CDR2 ANQGSEA. This CDR3 comprises 14 residues. In DNA, the CDR3 is TGCAGCTCAGACAGGCTCCCAGAGGACTATGGCTACACCTTC. As protein: CSSDRLPEDYGYTF. Looking up the rest from reference TRBV29-1 and TRBJ1-2 gives the full variable domain: SAVISQKPSRDICQRGTSLTIQCQVDSQVTMMFWYRQQPGQSLTLIATANQGSEATYESGFVIDKFPISRPNLTFSTLTVSNMSPEDSSIYLCSSDRLPEDYGYTFGSGTRLTVV.

The genes are TRBV7-9 and TRBJ1-2; D is unresolved. The V end lost 0 bases, the J end lost 6 bases, and 14 bases lay between the germline ends. This CDR3 has 15 residues. Germline V gene sequence: CDR1 SEHNR, CDR2 FQNEAQ (reference sequence). CDR3 in DNA: TGTGCCAGCAGCTTAGCTTCAGTGGCAGATAATGGCTACACCTTC. It is translated as CASSLASVADNGYTF.

The CDR3 sequence is CASSSTGTGKNEQFF. CDR3 nucleotide sequence: TGCGCCAGCAGCTCTACCGGGACAGGGAAAAATGAGCAGTTCTTC. The chain joins TRBV5-1 to TRBJ2-1, with 9 bases lining up with TRBD1. Germline CDR1 SGHRS, CDR2 YFSETQ. The V and J ends lost 3 bases and 7 bases, in that order; junction bases with no gene match: 8. CDR3 size: 15 residues.

This sequence joins TRBV10-3 and TRBJ1-4; the D gene is possibly TRBD1 (5 bases). This CDR3 has 16 residues. From germline, CDR1 is ENHRY and CDR2 SYGVKD. Trimming shortened V by 0 bases and J by 8 bases, and 16 bases separated the two germline ends. This chain's CDR3 is CAISESLARAGEKLFF. CDR3 coding DNA: TGTGCCATCAGTGAGTCTCTTGCCAGGGCTGGGGAAAAACTGTTTTTT.

This sequence joins TRBV6-1 and TRBJ2-7; 10 nucleotides match TRBD1. The trim removed 5 bases at V and 9 bases at J, leaving 10 bases unmatched. Germline V gene data show CDR1 as MNHNS and CDR2 as SASEGT. The CDR3 totals 14 residues. The CDR3 DNA reads TGTGCCAGCAGTCACTCCCAGGGGACAGGGGCGCAGTACTTC. Protein product: CASSHSQGTGAQYF.

The V and J genes are TRBV27 and TRBJ1-4; D unresolved. Trimming removed 6 bases at V and 7 bases at J, with 6 bases between. The germline gives CDR1 MNHEY, CDR2 SMNVEV (reference sequence). CDR3 length equals 11 residues. As DNA, the CDR3 is TGTGCCAGCAGAGGAGGTGAAAAACTGTTTTTT. Protein: CASRGGEKLFF. Supplemented by reference TRBV27 and TRBJ1-4, the full variable domain reads EAQVTQNPRYLITVTGKKLTVTCSQNMNHEYMSWYRQDPGLGLRQIYYSMNVEVTDKGDVPEGYKVSRKEKRNFPLILESPSPNQTSLYFCASRGGEKLFFGSGTQLSVL.

V and J are TRBV29-1 and TRBJ1-2; 8 bases fit TRBD1. Germline CDR1 and CDR2: SQVTM and ANQGSEA. This CDR3 region has 14 residues. The junction had 11 bases not matched to a gene; V was cut back by 6 bases and J by 5 bases. The CDR3 DNA follows: TGCAGCGTCTGGACAGGGCGAAACGATTATGGCTACACCTTC. Translated: CSVWTGRNDYGYTF.

The gene calls are TRBV7-9 and TRBJ1-2; the D gene is possibly TRBD1 (6 bases). The V gene's germline CDR1 is SEHNR and CDR2 FQNEAQ (reference sequence). V lost 5 bases and J lost 2, with 9 bases in between. The CDR3 is 13 amino acids. As DNA, the CDR3 is TGTGCCAGCAGCCCTACAGGGAACTATGGCTACACCTTC. The encoded protein is CASSPTGNYGYTF.